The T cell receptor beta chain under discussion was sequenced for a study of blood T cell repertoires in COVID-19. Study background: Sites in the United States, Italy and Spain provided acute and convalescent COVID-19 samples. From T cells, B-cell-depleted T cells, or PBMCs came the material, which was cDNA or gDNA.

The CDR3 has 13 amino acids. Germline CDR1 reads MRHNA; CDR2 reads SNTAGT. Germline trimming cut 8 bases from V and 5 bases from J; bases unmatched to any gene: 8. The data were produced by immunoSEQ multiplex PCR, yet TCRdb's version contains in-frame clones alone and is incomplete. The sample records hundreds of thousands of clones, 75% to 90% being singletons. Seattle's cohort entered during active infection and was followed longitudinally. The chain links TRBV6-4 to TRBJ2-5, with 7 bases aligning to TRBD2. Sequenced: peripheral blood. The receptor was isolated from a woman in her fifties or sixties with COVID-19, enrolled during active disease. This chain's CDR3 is CASPGEGRETQYF. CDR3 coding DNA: TGTGCCAGCCCTGGGGAGGGCAGGGAGACCCAGTACTTC.